The entry below gives a single T cell receptor beta chain sequence along with its context. The antigen is not known. This entry comes from a study of shared clonotypes between healthy human individuals. On the study more broadly: Participating donors consisted of a couple of women and a few men aged 18 to 49. Three plates were used per donor for CD4 naive, three for CD4 memory, two for CD8 naive and one for CD8 memory.

Naive CD8 cells were CD45RO-negative, positively selected for CCR7, excluding terminally differentiated effector memory CD45RA+ cells. Broader study findings: Some clonotypes were shared by all four sorted-subset donors, while others were not shared. The non-shared ones had lower generation probabilities than the shared ones. Some naive CD4 clonotypes, 4.5% to 5.5%, turned up in common across a handful of donors.

Measured with immunoSEQ multiplex PCR; TCRdb has only the in-frame clones, and not every one. Of about 2,100,000 clones in the sample, under 95% were seen once. This clonotype was sampled from a young man in good health. Some clones in this sample may be carry-over from other donors' samples. Sequenced material: naive CD8+ T cells from PBMCs.

CDR3 residues: CAWSDGPGLGNEQFF. The CDR3 DNA is TGTGCCTGGAGTGACGGACCGGGACTAGGGAATGAGCAGTTCTTC. The chain has TRBV30 and TRBJ2-1; 8 bases are shared with TRBD2. The junction had 9 bases not matched to a gene; V was cut back by 1 base and J by 7 bases. The germline V gene has CDR1 GTSNPN and CDR2 SVGIG (reference sequence). This CDR3 has 15 residues.